One sample yielded the 14 T cell receptor beta chains listed below, sequenced in a study of OX40 agonist ivuxolimab in advanced cancers. Here immunoSEQ multiplex PCR was the method, and the copy in TCRdb shows in-frame clones only, minus some. The sample records approximately 82,000 clones, 94% being singletons. The sequencing here drew on CD4+ or CD8+ T cells sorted from blood, taken in a trial of the OX40 agonist ivuxolimab. The source is an adult with an advanced solid tumor such as melanoma, head and neck, liver or kidney cancer.

The chain carries TRBV7-9 and TRBJ1-2, with 7 bases lining up with TRBD1. Germline assignment: CDR1 SEHNR and CDR2 FQNEAQ (reference sequence). After removal of 2 bases from V and 4 bases from J, the junction contained 10 bases not matched to a gene. The CDR3 consists of 16 residues. DNA of the CDR3: TGTGCCAGCAGCTTACCCGTAACAGGGGTCGGCTATGGCTACACCTTC. This encodes CASSLPVTGVGYGYTF.

The V gene is TRBV5-4, the J gene TRBJ2-2; 7 nucleotides agree with TRBD1. There are 15 residues in the CDR3. The trim removed 0 bases at V and 5 bases at J, leaving 4 bases unmatched. Germline V gene data show CDR1 as SGHNT and CDR2 as YYREEE (reference sequence). CDR3 sequence reads: CASSLEQGPTGELFF. The DNA of the CDR3 is TGTGCCAGCAGCTTGGAACAGGGGCCTACCGGGGAGCTGTTTTTT.

The chain links TRBV10-1 to TRBJ1-1; D gene unclear. The CDR3 length is 14 residues. Germline assignment: CDR1 WNHNN and CDR2 SYGVQD (reference sequence). V was trimmed by 3 bases and J by 1 base, leaving 9 bases between them. This chain's CDR3 is CASSDRRTNTEAFF. The CDR3, as DNA: TGCGCCAGCAGTGATAGACGGACGAACACTGAAGCTTTCTTT.

This sequence joins TRBV7-9 and TRBJ2-5; the D is unclear. Germline V lookup: CDR1 SEHNR, CDR2 FQNEAQ (reference sequence). The CDR3 is 14 amino acids. Trimming left V 5 bases short and J 0 bases short, with 10 bases between. This CDR3 is CASSADVYQETQYF. The CDR3 DNA reads TGTGCCAGCAGCGCCGACGTCTACCAAGAGACCCAGTACTTC.

The gene calls are TRBV6-6 and TRBJ1-5, with no clear D. From germline, CDR1 is MNHNY and CDR2 SVGAGI (reference sequence). This CDR3 contains 15 residues. V shed 0 bases and J shed 3 bases, with 9 bases lying between them. In nucleotides, the CDR3 is TGTGCCAGCAGTTACTCGGGCAGTCTCAATCAGCCCCAGCATTTT. It is translated as CASSYSGSLNQPQHF.

This sequence joins TRBV30 and TRBJ2-5; 7 nucleotides align to TRBD2. The CDR3 is 15 residues long. The junction had 6 bases not matched to a gene; V was cut back by 2 bases and J by 0 bases. The germline CDR1 and CDR2 sequences are GTSNPN and SVGIG (reference sequence). DNA of the CDR3: TGTGCCTGGAGTCCGGCGGGGGATGACCAAGAGACCCAGTACTTC. Its protein is CAWSPAGDDQETQYF. Combining the CDR3 with reference TRBV30 and TRBJ2-5 gives the whole variable domain SQTIHQWPATLVQPVGSPLSLECTVEGTSNPNLYWYRQAAGRGLQLLFYSVGIGQISSEVPQNLSASRPQDRQFILSSKKLLLSDSGFYLCAWSPAGDDQETQYFGPGTRLLVL.

The V gene is TRBV5-4, the J gene TRBJ2-7; 7 bases line up with TRBD2. The germline V gene has CDR1 SGHNT and CDR2 YYREEE (reference sequence). The CDR3 extends over 19 amino acids. With V trimmed by 3 bases and J by 0 bases, 18 bases remained unmatched. The CDR3 DNA is TGTGCCAGCAGCTCGGACATGACTAGCATTTCCATTCCCTCCTACGAGCAGTACTTC. Translated, it gives CASSSDMTSISIPSYEQYF.

This clone was detected only once. The chain combines TRBV5-1 with TRBJ1-1; no reliable D call. The CDR3 consists of 12 residues. Germline V gives CDR1 SGHRS, CDR2 YFSETQ. The V end was cut by 4 bases, the J end by 6 bases, with 10 bases between. This CDR3 reads CASSPGRAEAFF. The CDR3 coding sequence is TGCGCCAGCAGCCCCGGGAGGGCTGAAGCTTTCTTT.

This chain uses TRBV11-2 with TRBJ2-2; D possibly corresponds to TRBD1 (6 bases). V shed 3 bases and J shed 3 bases, with 20 bases lying between them. Germline V gives CDR1 SGHAT, CDR2 FQNNGV. CDR3 size: 18 residues. The CDR3 here is CASSFPTEGEPHTGELFF. The CDR3 DNA is TGTGCCAGCAGCTTCCCCACCGAGGGGGAACCCCACACCGGGGAGCTGTTTTTT.

This clone was seen once. The chain recombines TRBV7-2 with TRBJ2-3; TRBD2 agrees at 8 bases. Looked up from germline, CDR1 is SGHTA and CDR2 is FQGNSA. J was trimmed by 1 base and V by 2 bases; bases with no gene match: 5. The CDR3 is 16 residues long. The CDR3: CASSLYAGGRTDTQYF. The CDR3 DNA follows: TGTGCCAGCAGCTTATATGCGGGAGGACGCACAGATACGCAGTATTTT.

CDR3 sequence (DNA): TGCAGCGTACGGGACTTCTACGAGCAGTACTTC. Amino acids: CSVRDFYEQYF. The chain carries TRBV29-1 and TRBJ2-7, with a weak D call TRBD2 (6 bases). Trimming cost V 6 bases and J 3 bases, with 9 bases left between them. The CDR3 spans 11 residues. Germline V gene data show CDR1 as SQVTM and CDR2 as ANQGSEA.

The J gene is TRBJ1-6, the V gene TRBV7-9, with D perhaps matching TRBD1 (5 bases). Germline-derived CDR1 and CDR2 are SEHNR and FQNEAQ (reference sequence). The CDR3 extends over 14 amino acids. V lost 5 bases to trimming and J lost 14 bases, with 19 bases between them. CDR3 nucleotide sequence: TGTGCCAGCAGCCCGGTTCTCCCGCCAGGGTCCCTCCACTTT. Its translation is CASSPVLPPGSLHF. Variable domain in full (rest from reference TRBV7-9 and TRBJ1-6): DTGVSQNPRHKITKRGQNVTFRCDPISEHNRLYWYRQTLGQGPEFLTYFQNEAQLEKSRLLSDRFSAERPKGSFSTLEIQRTEQGDSAMYLCASSPVLPPGSLHFGNGTRLTVT.

The chain links TRBV27 to TRBJ2-7; D call uncertain. Trimming took 4 bases from V and 1 from J, leaving 14 bases between them. Germline assignment: CDR1 MNHEY and CDR2 SMNVEV (reference sequence). CDR3 length equals 15 residues. In nucleotides, the CDR3 is TGTGCCAGCAGTTCCAGGACGGTCGTTTCCTACGAGCAGTACTTC. Protein: CASSSRTVVSYEQYF.

The chain recombines TRBV29-1 with TRBJ1-1; D unclear. Per germline, CDR1 SQVTM and CDR2 ANQGSEA. The CDR3 spans 16 residues. Trimming took off 3 bases at V and 1 base at J, with 18 bases between the two ends. CDR3 in amino acids: CSVEVWEGTRNTEAFF. In nucleotides, the CDR3 is TGCAGCGTTGAGGTCTGGGAGGGCACGAGGAACACTGAAGCTTTCTTT.